Sequencing of this TCR beta chain was carried out in a study of T cells in Graves' hyperthyroidism and ophthalmopathy. Germline lookup yields CDR1 SGHDN and CDR2 FVKESK. The CDR3 covers 16 residues. Germline trimming cut 4 bases from V and 2 bases from J; bases unmatched to any gene: 7. Amplified regions were TCR beta CDR3 sequences from RNA transcripts. HTBI primers were the set used in a first-round RT-PCR of the TCR CDR3. One entry per CDR3 protein results from TCRdb running MiXCR on the multiplex PCR reads. The sample includes a few hundred thousand distinct CDR3 sequences, around 14% of them seen just once.

This sequence originates from a woman aged 25 to 39 with Graves' hyperthyroidism. The specimen was blood. V gene TRBV14 combines with J gene TRBJ2-2; 7 bases agree with TRBD1. In DNA, the CDR3 is TGTGCCAGCAGCCCGCTCGAGGGGGCAAACACCGGGGAGCTGTTTTTT. It yields the protein CASSPLEGANTGELFF. The variable domain in full, completed from reference TRBV14 and TRBJ2-2, reads EAGVTQFPSHSVIEKGQTVTLRCDPISGHDNLYWYRRVMGKEIKFLLHFVKESKQDESGMPNNRFLAERTGGTYSTLKVQPAELEDSGVYFCASSPLEGANTGELFFGEGSRLTVL.